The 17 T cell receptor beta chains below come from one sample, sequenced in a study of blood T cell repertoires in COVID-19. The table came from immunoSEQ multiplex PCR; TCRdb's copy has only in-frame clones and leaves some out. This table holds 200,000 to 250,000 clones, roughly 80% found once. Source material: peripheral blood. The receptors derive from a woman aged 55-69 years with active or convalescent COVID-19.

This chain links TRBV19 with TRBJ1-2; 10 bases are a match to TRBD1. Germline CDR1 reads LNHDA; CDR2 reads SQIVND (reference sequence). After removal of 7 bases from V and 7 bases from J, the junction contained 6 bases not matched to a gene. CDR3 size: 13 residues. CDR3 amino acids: CASIPGTGAGYTF. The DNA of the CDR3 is TGTGCCAGTATTCCCGGGACAGGGGCTGGCTACACCTTC.

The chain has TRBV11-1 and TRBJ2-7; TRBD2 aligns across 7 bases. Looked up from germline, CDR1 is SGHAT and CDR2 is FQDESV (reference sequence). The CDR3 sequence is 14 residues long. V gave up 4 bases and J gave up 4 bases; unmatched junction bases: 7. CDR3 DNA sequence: TGTGCCAGCAGCTACTCCCTAGCGGCTTACGAGCAGTACTTC. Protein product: CASSYSLAAYEQYF.

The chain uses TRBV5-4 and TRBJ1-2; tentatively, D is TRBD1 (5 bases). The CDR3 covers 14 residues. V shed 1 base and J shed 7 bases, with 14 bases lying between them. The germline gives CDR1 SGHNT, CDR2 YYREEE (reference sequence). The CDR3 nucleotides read TGTGCCAGCAGCTTGAAGAGGGGAGGGTCTGGCTACACCTTC. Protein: CASSLKRGGSGYTF.

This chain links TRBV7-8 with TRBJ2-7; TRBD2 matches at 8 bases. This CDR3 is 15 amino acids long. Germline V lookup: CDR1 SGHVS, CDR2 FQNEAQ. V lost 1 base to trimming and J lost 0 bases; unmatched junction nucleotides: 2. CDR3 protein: CASSLDGGASYEQYV. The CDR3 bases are TGTGCCAGCAGCTTAGACGGGGGGGCCTCCTACGAGCAGTACGTC.

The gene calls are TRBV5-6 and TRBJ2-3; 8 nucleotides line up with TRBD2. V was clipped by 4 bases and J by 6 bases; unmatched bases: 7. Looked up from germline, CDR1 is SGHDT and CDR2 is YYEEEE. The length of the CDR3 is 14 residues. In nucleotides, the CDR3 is TGTGCCAGCAGCCGCCGGGAGGGGGGGGATACGCAGTATTTT. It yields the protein CASSRREGGDTQYF.

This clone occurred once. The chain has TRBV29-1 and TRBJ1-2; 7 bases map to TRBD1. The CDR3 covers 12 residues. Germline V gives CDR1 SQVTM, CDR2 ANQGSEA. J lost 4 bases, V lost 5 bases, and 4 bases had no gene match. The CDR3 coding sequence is TGCAGCGTTCCGGACAGGAGCTATGGCTACACCTTC. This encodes CSVPDRSYGYTF.

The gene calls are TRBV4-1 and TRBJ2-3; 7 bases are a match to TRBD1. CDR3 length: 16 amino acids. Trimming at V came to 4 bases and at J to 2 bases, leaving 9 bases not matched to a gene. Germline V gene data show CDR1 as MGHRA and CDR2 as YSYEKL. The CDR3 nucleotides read TGCGCCAGCAGCCCTACTCCGGGACAGAACACAGATACGCAGTATTTT. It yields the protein CASSPTPGQNTDTQYF.

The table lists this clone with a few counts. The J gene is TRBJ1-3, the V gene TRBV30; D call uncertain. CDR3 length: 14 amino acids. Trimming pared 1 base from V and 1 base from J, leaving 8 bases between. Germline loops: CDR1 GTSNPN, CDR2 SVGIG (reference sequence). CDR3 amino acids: CAWSEGGSGNTIYF. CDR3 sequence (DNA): TGTGCCTGGAGTGAGGGAGGGTCTGGAAACACCATATATTTT.

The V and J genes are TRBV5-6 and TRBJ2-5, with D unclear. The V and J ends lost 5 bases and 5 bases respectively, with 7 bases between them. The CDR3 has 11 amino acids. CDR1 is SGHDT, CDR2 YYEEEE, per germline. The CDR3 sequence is CASSLSETQYF. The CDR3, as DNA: TGTGCCAGCAGTTTGTCGGAGACCCAGTACTTC. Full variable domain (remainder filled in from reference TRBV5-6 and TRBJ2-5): DAGVTQSPTHLIKTRGQQVTLRCSPKSGHDTVSWYQQALGQGPQFIFQYYEEEERQRGNFPDRFSGHQFPNYSSELNVNALLLGDSALYLCASSLSETQYFGPGTRLLVL.

Here the CDR3 DNA reads TGTGCCAGCAGCGGGATCCGGGACAGGGGGCCAGATACGCAGTATTTT. Translated, it gives CASSGIRDRGPDTQYF. The chain links TRBV5-5 to TRBJ2-3; 12 nucleotides match TRBD1. V lost 4 bases to trimming and J lost 4 bases; unmatched junction nucleotides: 7. Germline-derived CDR1 and CDR2 are SGHKS and YYEKEE (reference sequence). This CDR3 has 16 residues.

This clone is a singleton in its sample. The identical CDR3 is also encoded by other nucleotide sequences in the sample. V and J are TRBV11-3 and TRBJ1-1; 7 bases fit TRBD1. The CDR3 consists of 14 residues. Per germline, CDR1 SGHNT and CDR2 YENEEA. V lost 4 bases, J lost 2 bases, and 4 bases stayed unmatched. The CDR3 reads CASSSSGGNTEAFF. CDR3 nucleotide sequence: TGTGCCAGCAGCTCATCAGGGGGAAACACTGAAGCTTTCTTT.

The CDR3 here is CASSVVPAGEQYF. The CDR3 coding sequence is TGTGCCAGCAGCGTAGTGCCAGCCGGGGAGCAGTACTTC. The V and J genes are TRBV9 and TRBJ2-7; no clear D. V shed 0 bases and J shed 7 bases, with 11 bases lying between them. The germline CDR1 and CDR2 sequences are SGDLS and YYNGEE. The CDR3 is 13 residues long. Looking up the rest from reference TRBV9 and TRBJ2-7 gives the full variable domain: DSGVTQTPKHLITATGQRVTLRCSPRSGDLSVYWYQQSLDQGLQFLIQYYNGEERAKGNILERFSAQQFPDLHSELNLSSLELGDSALYFCASSVVPAGEQYFGPGTRLTVT.

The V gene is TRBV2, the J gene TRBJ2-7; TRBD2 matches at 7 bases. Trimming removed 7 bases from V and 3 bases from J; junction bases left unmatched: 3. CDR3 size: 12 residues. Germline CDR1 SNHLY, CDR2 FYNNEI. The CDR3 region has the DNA TGTGCCAGCACCGGGAGGCTCTACGAGCAGTACTTC. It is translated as CASTGRLYEQYF.

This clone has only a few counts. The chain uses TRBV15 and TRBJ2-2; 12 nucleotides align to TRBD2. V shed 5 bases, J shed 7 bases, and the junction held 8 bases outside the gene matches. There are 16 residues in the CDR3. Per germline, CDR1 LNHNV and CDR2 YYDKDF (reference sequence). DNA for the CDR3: TGTGCCACCAGCCGCGGACTAGCGGGATCTGGCGGGGAGCTGTTTTTT. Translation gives CATSRGLAGSGGELFF.

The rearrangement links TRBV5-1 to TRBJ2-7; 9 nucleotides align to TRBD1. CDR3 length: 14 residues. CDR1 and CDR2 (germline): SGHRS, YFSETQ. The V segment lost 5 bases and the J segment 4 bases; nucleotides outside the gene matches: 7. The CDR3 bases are TGCGCCAGCAGTTACGTGGACAGGGGTTACGAGCAGTACTTC. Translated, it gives CASSYVDRGYEQYF.

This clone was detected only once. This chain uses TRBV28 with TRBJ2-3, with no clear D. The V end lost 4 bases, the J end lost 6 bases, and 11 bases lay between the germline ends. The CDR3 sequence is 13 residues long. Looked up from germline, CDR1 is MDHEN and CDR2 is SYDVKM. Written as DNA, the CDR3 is TGTGCCAGCAGTTCGGGTGGCTTGGATACGCAGTATTTT. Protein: CASSSGGLDTQYF.

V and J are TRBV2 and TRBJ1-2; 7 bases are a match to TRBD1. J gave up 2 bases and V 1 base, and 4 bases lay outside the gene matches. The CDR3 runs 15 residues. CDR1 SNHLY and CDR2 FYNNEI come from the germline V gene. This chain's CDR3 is CASSEESGQNYGYTF. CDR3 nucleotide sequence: TGTGCCAGCAGTGAAGAGTCGGGACAGAACTATGGCTACACCTTC.